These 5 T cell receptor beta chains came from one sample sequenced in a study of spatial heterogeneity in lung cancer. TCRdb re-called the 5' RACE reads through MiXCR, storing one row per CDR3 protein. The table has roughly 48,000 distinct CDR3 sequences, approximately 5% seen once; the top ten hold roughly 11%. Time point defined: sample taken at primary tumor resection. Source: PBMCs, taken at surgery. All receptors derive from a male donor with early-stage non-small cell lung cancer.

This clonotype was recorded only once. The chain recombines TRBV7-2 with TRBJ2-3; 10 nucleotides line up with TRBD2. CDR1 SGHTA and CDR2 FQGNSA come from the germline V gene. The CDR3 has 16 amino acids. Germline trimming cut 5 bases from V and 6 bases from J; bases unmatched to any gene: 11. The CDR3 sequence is CASSPRTSGPRDTQYF. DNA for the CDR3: TGTGCCAGCAGCCCCCGGACTAGCGGACCAAGGGATACGCAGTATTTT.

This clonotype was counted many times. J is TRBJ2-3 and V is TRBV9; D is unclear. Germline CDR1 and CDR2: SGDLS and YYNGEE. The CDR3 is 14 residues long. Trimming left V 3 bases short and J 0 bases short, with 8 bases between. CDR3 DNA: TGTGCCAGCAGCGACGGTGCTAGCACAGATACGCAGTATTTT. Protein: CASSDGASTDTQYF.

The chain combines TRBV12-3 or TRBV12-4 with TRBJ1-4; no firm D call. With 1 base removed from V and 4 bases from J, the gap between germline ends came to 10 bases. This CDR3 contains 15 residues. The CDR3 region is CASSLGIGINEKLFF. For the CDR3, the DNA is TGTGCCAGCAGTTTAGGAATAGGTATTAATGAAAAACTGTTTTTT.

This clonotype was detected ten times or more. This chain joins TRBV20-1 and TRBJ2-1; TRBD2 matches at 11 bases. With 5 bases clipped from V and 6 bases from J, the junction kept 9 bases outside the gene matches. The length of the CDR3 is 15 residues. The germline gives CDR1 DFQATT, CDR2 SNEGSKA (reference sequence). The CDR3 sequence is CSAPLLAGVGNEQFF. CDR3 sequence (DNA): TGCAGTGCTCCCTTACTAGCGGGAGTTGGCAATGAGCAGTTCTTC.

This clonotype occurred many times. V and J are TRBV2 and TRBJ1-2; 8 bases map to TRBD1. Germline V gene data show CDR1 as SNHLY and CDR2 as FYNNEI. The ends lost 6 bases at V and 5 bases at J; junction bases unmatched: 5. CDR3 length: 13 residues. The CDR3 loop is CASSNTGGYGYTF. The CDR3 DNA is TGTGCCAGCAGCAATACAGGGGGGTATGGCTACACCTTC.